This T cell receptor (beta chain) appears in the sequencing data of a study of CD8+ T cells in alopecia areata (dated by TCRdb to 2017 to 2018). Background for the entire study: Treated patients were enrolled in an open-label pilot trial of oral tofacitinib at 5 to 10 mg twice daily for moderate-to-severe alopecia areata. Scalp clonality was compared among normal scalp (n=4), patchy alopecia areata scalp (n=8), and alopecia totalis/universalis scalp (n=8). Patients stayed on tofacitinib for 6 to 18 months and then had 6 months of follow-up off drug so that delayed response and recurrence could be assessed. TCRbeta CDR3 regions were amplified by immunoSEQ multiplex PCR with 35 Vbeta forward and 13 Jbeta reverse primers. Tofacitinib-treated patients had biopsies at baseline and at 4 and 24 weeks of treatment, with a later scalp biopsy in several patients. The study used high-throughput TCRbeta sequencing to examine T cell clonal expansion in alopecia areata, in both the C3H/HeJ mouse model and human patients. RNA came from the PAXgene miRNA kit for fixed scalp, the miRNeasy kit for PBMCs, and the RNeasy kit for mouse skin. On the human side, TCRbeta sequencing was run on scalp tissue and on sorted CD4+ and CD8+ peripheral blood T cells from healthy controls and from alopecia areata patients with either patchy or totalis/universalis disease.

Results and caveats for the whole study, not just this receptor: Unlike mouse skin, where gammadelta T cells dominate, normal human skin contains resident alphabeta T cells that get sequenced too, which complicates analysis of the scalp TCR repertoire. Compared with normal scalp, lesional scalp had higher clonality and more expanded CD8+ clones, particularly in alopecia totalis/universalis, a pattern that suggests antigenic drive. TCR sequences shared between patients were less clear than in mice, possibly partly because of HLA diversity in the patient population.

The intended sense of this specimen's time point label: baseline before oral tofacitinib. Lesional scalp punch biopsies and peripheral blood were obtained from alopecia areata patients. PBMCs were isolated by density centrifugation and stained for CD3, CD4 and CD8, and CD4+ and CD8+ T cells were sorted on a FACSAria. Library preparation used the immunoSEQ multiplex PCR assay. To provide template for TCR sequencing, every sample had RNA extracted and reverse transcribed into cDNA. SuperScript III was used for first-strand cDNA synthesis, primed with a 2:1 mix of oligo-dT and random hexamers. A synthetic immune receptor repertoire was used to assess amplification bias, and residual bias was removed computationally. The study's own analysis went as follows. Raw reads were preprocessed to remove errors, and CDR3 was defined according to IMGT conventions as the region from the conserved cysteine to phenylalanine. To get clonality, Shannon entropy was normalized by log2 of the number of productive unique TCRs and the result was subtracted from 1. Whether scalp clones were CD4 or CD8 was inferred by matching scalp TCRbeta sequences against CD4 and CD8 repertoires sorted from blood. TCRdb limited this immuneACCESS table to in-frame rearrangements with V and J called. A share of clones is missing; checked studies link under half to unresolved V genes, and the rest is unexplained. V and J calls and clone size are given by that table; D and trimming were obtained from the DNA. The sample table shows 170,000 or so clones, and 50% to 70% are seen once. The biggest ten clones account for roughly 1.7% of the sample.

From the germline V gene, CDR1 is SQVTM and CDR2 is ANQGSEA. From its cysteine to its phenylalanine, the CDR3 spans 11 amino acids. Only CDR3 DNA is held: 33 bases, read in frame from base 1. The junction carries 13 bases between V and J, which are trimmed by 7 bases and 6 bases respectively. Remarks on this clone: No antigen is known for it. No base qualities exist here, and no much larger clone lies one base off it.

The sequence was obtained from a human donor with alopecia areata. The sequenced sample was CD4+ T cells sorted from blood, obtained at week 0. Recombination linked TRBV29-1 to TRBJ2-7, with TRBD1 as a weak D call on 6 bases. The DNA sequence is TGCAGCGCAGACTCCAGGGGCGAGCAGTACTTC. It is translated as CSADSRGEQYF.